This T cell receptor beta chain was documented in a study of T cell repertoires in cytomegalovirus infection. At the level of the study: In the study, CMV epitopes included recently identified HLA-C-restricted and well-studied HLA-B-restricted ones. Public signatures in TCR beta pointed to CMV infection and matching HLA type.

TCRdb re-called the reads through MiXCR, storing one row per CDR3 protein. This table has roughly 180,000 distinct CDR3 sequences, about a fifth appearing once. This clonotype came up a few times. What it binds is not known. CDR3 length: 15 residues. The germline V and J ends were trimmed by 8 bases and 11 bases, with 27 bases remaining between them. Broader study findings: Carriers of CMV plus the relevant HLA were identified by cumulative public TCR beta family frequency. CMV-specific TCR beta clonotypes restricted by HLA-C dominated the ex vivo response.

V gene TRBV12-3 or TRBV12-4 combines with J gene TRBJ1-2; TRBD1 is a possible D gene (6 bases). The receptor comes from a human donor in good health (CMV status not recorded). Some clones in this sample may be carry-over from other donors' samples. The material sequenced was CD8+ T cells from cultured PBMCs, taken from culture after CMV antigen stimulation. The CDR3 DNA follows: TGTGCCAGCCATTTGCTAGTAGGGGGGGCCTCTGGTTACACCTTC. This encodes CASHLLVGGASGYTF.